This TCR beta chain was observed in a study of T cells in Graves' hyperthyroidism and ophthalmopathy. Findings of the study overall: Ophthalmopathy could be told apart from stable hyperthyroidism with a 13 V-J model.

Amplification yielded TCR beta CDR3 regions, with RNA transcripts as the source. The study used the HTBI primer set for a first-round RT-PCR of the TCR CDR3. MiXCR, applied by TCRdb to the multiplex PCR reads, yields one record per CDR3 protein. The sample has 550,000 to 600,000 distinct CDR3 sequences; 46% are singletons. Germline assignment: CDR1 DFQATT and CDR2 SNEGSKA (reference sequence). V gave up 6 bases and J gave up 4 bases, with 13 bases separating them. This CDR3 spans 12 amino acids. This clonotype showed up many times. What it binds is not known. The chain couples TRBV20-1 to TRBJ2-7; weak D call: TRBD1 (5 bases). The source is an adult woman with Graves' disease, either hyperthyroidism or ophthalmopathy (not recorded which). The sample was peripheral blood or thyroid tissue (not recorded which). DNA of the CDR3: TGCAGTGCCCTTAGATCAGGGTACGAGCAGTACTTC. Protein product: CSALRSGYEQYF.